Presented here are 10 T cell receptor beta chains from one specimen sequenced in a study of early T cells in non-severe SARS-CoV-2 infection. TCRdb reanalysed the 5' RACE reads using MiXCR and keeps one entry per CDR3 protein. The sample records about 64,000 distinct CDR3 sequences, around 4.7% being singletons. Sequencing used whole blood. Every receptor here comes from an adult who was a healthcare worker with PCR-confirmed SARS-CoV-2 infection or an uninfected control (not recorded which).

This rearrangement joins TRBV5-6 to TRBJ1-5; D is undetermined. Germline CDR1 is SGHDT and CDR2 is YYEEEE. This CDR3 region has 16 residues. The V end lost 0 bases, the J end lost 5 bases, and 15 bases lay between the germline ends. This CDR3 reads CASSLGSLATYQPQHF. The CDR3 nucleotides read TGTGCCAGCAGCTTGGGATCGTTGGCGACGTATCAGCCCCAGCATTTT.

In this sample, this clonotype turned up many times. This chain joins TRBV15 and TRBJ2-3; D unresolved. Germline-derived CDR1 and CDR2 are LNHNV and YYDKDF (reference sequence). This CDR3 is 16 amino acids long. Trimming shortened V by 1 base and J by 7 bases, and 18 bases separated the two germline ends. CDR3 sequence reads: CATSRGRGPGVYTQYF. CDR3 nucleotide sequence: TGTGCCACCAGCAGAGGGCGCGGACCCGGTGTGTATACGCAGTATTTT.

The chain recombines TRBV7-2 with TRBJ2-2; D is uncertain. The length of the CDR3 is 12 residues. Looked up from germline, CDR1 is SGHTA and CDR2 is FQGNSA. The V and J ends lost 2 bases and 8 bases respectively, with 6 bases between them. CDR3 bases: TGTGCCAGCAGCTTATTTGGAGGGGAGCTGTTTTTT. It translates to CASSLFGGELFF.

The genes are TRBV20-1 and TRBJ2-3; 8 bases line up with TRBD2. The J segment lost 2 bases and the V segment lost 6 bases, leaving 7 bases of the junction unmatched. The CDR3 consists of 14 residues. Germline V gene lookup returns CDR1 DFQATT and CDR2 SNEGSKA (reference sequence). CDR3 sequence (DNA): TGCAGTGCACCGGGACTAGGGGTCACAGATACGCAGTATTTT. Translation gives CSAPGLGVTDTQYF.

This clonotype was detected many times. The chain recombines TRBV12-3 or TRBV12-4 with TRBJ1-5; D is undetermined. The CDR3 runs 14 residues. With 6 bases removed from V and 9 bases from J, the gap between germline ends came to 18 bases. CDR3 in DNA: TGTGCCAGCAGCCCCGATCACTTGGCTTCGCCCCAGCATTTT. Translation: CASSPDHLASPQHF.

In this sample, this clonotype turned up many times. J is TRBJ1-1 and V is TRBV14; TRBD1 matches 7 bases. Looked up from germline, CDR1 is SGHDN and CDR2 is FVKESK. This CDR3 is built from 15 residues. Trimming cost V 1 base and J 2 bases; bases outside gene matches: 4. Here the CDR3 DNA reads TGTGCCAGCAGCCAAGGGGGACAGATAAACACTGAAGCTTTCTTT. Residues: CASSQGGQINTEAFF.

This clonotype was seen ten or more times. The CDR3 DNA reads as TGTGCCAGCACCAATGCTGCGGGGAGAGGGGCCAACGTCCTGACTTTC. It translates to CASTNAAGRGANVLTF. The chain is built from TRBV12-3 or TRBV12-4 and TRBJ2-6; possibly TRBD2 for D (6 bases). V was trimmed by 7 bases and J by 4 bases, leaving 17 bases between them. This CDR3 is 16 amino acids long.

In the case of this clonotype: This sequence may be a read error, since a much larger clone differs from it by one base. The chain links TRBV6-2 or TRBV6-3 to TRBJ2-7, with D possibly being TRBD1 or TRBD2 (5 bases each). Trimming pared 2 bases from V and 3 bases from J, leaving 8 bases between. Germline V CDR1 and CDR2: MNHEY, SVGEGT. The CDR3 loop spans 13 amino acids. CDR3: CASSYGGIYEQYF. The CDR3, as DNA: TGTGCCAGCAGTTACGGGGGTATCTACGAGCAGTACTTC.

This clonotype showed up many times. CDR3 amino acids: CASSLGQGVDEQYF. The CDR3 nucleotides read TGCGCCAGCAGCTTGGGACAGGGGGTAGATGAGCAGTACTTC. This chain connects TRBV5-1 to TRBJ2-7, with 9 bases that match TRBD1. CDR1 is SGHRS and CDR2 is YFSETQ in the germline V gene. V trimming: 0 bases; J trimming: 7 bases; junction bases outside the gene matches: 5. The CDR3 runs to 14 residues.

The genes are TRBV6-6 and TRBJ2-6, with 8 bases identical to TRBD2. V dropped 7 bases and J dropped 0; count of bases not matched to a gene: 11. Looked up from germline, CDR1 is MNHNY and CDR2 is SVGAGI (reference sequence). The CDR3 has 18 residues. The CDR3 loop is CASTKGRGERSGANVLTF. CDR3 sequence (DNA): TGTGCCAGCACTAAAGGGCGGGGGGAACGCTCTGGGGCCAACGTCCTGACTTTC.